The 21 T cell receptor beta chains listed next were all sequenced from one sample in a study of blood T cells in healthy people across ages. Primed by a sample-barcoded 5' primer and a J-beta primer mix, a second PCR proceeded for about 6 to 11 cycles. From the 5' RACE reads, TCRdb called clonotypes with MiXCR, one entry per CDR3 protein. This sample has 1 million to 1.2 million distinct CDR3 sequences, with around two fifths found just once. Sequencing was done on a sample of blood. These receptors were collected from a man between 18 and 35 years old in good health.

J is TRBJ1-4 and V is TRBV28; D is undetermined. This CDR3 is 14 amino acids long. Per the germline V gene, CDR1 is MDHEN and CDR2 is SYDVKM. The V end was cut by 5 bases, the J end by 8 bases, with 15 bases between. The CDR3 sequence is CASSPPSIAEKLFF. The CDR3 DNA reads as TGTGCCAGCAGTCCGCCCTCCATCGCCGAAAAACTGTTTTTT.

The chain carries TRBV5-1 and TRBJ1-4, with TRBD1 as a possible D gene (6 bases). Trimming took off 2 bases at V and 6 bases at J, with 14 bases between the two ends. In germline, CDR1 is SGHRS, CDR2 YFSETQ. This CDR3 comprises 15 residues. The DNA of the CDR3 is TGCGCCAGCAGCTTTGACACAGGGCGCGATGAAAAACTGTTTTTT. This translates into CASSFDTGRDEKLFF. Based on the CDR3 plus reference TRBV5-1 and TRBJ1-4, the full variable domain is KAGVTQTPRYLIKTRGQQVTLSCSPISGHRSVSWYQQTPGQGLQFLFEYFSETQRNKGNFPGRFSGRQFSNSRSEMNVSTLELGDSALYLCASSFDTGRDEKLFFGSGTQLSVL.

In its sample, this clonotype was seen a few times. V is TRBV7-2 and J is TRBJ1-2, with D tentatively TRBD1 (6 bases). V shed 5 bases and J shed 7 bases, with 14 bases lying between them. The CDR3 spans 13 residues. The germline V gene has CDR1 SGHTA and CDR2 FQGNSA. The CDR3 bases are TGTGCCAGCAGCGGCGACAGACAGGCTGGCTACACCTTC. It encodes CASSGDRQAGYTF.

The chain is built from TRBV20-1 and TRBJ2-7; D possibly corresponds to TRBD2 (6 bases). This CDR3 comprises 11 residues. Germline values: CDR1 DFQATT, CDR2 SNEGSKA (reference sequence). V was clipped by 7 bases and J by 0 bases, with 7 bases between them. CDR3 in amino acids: CSGGVSYEQYF. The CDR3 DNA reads TGCAGTGGGGGGGTCTCCTACGAGCAGTACTTC.

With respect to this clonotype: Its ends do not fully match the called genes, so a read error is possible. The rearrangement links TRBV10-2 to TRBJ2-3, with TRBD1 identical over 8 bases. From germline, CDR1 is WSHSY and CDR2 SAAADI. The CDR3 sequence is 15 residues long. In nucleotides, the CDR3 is TGCGCCAGCAGGGGGACAGGACCTTACACAGATACGCAGTCTTTT. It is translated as CASRGTGPYTDTQSF.

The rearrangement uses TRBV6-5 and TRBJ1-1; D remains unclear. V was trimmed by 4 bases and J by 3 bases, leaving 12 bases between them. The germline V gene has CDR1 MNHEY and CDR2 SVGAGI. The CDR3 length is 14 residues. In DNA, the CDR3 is TGTGCCAGCAGTTCGAGTACGGGTGACACTGAAGCTTTCTTT. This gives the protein CASSSSTGDTEAFF.

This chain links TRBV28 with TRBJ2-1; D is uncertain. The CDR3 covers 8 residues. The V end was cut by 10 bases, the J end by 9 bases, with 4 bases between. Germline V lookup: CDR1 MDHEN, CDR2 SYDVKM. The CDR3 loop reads CATGEQFF. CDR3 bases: TGTGCCACAGGTGAGCAGTTCTTC.

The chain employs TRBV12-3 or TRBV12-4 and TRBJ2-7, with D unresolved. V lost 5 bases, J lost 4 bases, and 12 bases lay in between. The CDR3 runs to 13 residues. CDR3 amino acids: CASSPTRRYEQYF. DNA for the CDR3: TGTGCCAGCAGTCCCACGAGGAGATACGAGCAGTACTTC.

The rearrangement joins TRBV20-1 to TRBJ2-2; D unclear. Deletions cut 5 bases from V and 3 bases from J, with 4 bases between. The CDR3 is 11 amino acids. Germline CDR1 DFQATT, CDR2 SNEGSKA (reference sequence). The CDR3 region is CSAPYTGELFF. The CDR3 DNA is TGCAGTGCTCCGTACACCGGGGAGCTGTTTTTT.

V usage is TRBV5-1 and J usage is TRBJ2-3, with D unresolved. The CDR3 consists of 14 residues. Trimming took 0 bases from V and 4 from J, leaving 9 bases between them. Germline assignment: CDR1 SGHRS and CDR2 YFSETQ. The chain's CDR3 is CASSLESRADTQYF. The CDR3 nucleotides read TGCGCCAGCAGCTTGGAGTCCCGCGCAGATACGCAGTATTTT.

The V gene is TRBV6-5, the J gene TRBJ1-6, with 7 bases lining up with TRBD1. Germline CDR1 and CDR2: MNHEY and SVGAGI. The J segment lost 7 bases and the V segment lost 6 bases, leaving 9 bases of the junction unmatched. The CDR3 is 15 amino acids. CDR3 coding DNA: TGTGCCAGCAGCTCCGACAGGGCCTCCAATTCACCCCTCCACTTT. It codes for CASSSDRASNSPLHF.

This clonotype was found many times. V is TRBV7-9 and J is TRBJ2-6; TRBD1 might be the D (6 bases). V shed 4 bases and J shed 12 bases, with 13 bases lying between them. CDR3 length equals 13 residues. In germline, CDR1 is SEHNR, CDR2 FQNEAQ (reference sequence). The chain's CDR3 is CASSSGTYSVLTF. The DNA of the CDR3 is TGTGCCAGCAGCTCCGGGACATATTCCGTCCTGACTTTC.

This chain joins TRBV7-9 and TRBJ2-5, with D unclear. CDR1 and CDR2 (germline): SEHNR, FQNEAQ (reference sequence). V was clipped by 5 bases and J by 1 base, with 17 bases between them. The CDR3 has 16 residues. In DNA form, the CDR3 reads TGTGCCAGCAGCCAAACGAAAGAACCACTCCAAGAGACCCAGTACTTC. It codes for CASSQTKEPLQETQYF. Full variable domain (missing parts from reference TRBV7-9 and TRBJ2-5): DTGVSQNPRHKITKRGQNVTFRCDPISEHNRLYWYRQTLGQGPEFLTYFQNEAQLEKSRLLSDRFSAERPKGSFSTLEIQRTEQGDSAMYLCASSQTKEPLQETQYFGPGTRLLVL.

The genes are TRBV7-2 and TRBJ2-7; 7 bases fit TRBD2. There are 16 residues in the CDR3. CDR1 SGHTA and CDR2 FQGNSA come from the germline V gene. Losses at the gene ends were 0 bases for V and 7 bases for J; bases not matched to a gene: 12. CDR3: CASSLAGRGNRNEQYF. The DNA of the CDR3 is TGTGCCAGCAGCTTAGCTGGGAGGGGAAACCGCAATGAGCAGTACTTC.

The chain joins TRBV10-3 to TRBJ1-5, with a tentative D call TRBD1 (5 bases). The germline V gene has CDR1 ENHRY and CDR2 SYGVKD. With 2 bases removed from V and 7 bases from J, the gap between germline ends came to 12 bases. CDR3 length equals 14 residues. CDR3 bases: TGTGCCATCAGTGAGCCGGCTAGGGGACAGCCCCAGCATTTT. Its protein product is CAISEPARGQPQHF.

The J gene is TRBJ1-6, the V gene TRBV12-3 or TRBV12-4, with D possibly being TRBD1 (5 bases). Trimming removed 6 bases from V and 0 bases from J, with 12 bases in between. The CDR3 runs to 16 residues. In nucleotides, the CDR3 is TGTGCCAGCAGCCCCCAGGGTTTCTCCTATAATTCACCCCTCCACTTT. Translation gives CASSPQGFSYNSPLHF.

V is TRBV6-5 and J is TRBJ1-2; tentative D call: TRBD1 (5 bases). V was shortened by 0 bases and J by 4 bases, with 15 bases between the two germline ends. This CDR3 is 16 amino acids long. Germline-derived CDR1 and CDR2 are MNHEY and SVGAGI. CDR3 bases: TGTGCCAGCAGTTACTCTTCCGGGACTGGGACCTATGGCTACACCTTC. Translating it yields CASSYSSGTGTYGYTF.

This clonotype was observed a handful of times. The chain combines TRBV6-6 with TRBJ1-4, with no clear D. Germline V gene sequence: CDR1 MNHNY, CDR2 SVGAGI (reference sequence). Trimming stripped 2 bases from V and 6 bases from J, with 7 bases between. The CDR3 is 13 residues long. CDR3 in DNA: TGTGCCAGCAGTTACGCCCAAGATGAAAAACTGTTTTTT. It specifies CASSYAQDEKLFF.

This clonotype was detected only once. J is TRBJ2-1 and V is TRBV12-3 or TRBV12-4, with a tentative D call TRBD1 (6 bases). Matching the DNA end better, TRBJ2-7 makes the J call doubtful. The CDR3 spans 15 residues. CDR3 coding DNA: TGTGCCAGCAGTCCCCGTGAGGGGGTCTACAAGGAGCAGTACTTC. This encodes CASSPREGVYKEQYF.

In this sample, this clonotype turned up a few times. The CDR3 loop reads CASSGPGLMANYGYTF. CDR3 sequence (DNA): TGTGCCAGCAGTGGTCCGGGACTGATGGCTAACTATGGCTACACCTTC. The rearrangement uses TRBV12-3 or TRBV12-4 and TRBJ1-2; possible D gene TRBD1, 5 bases. CDR3 length: 16 amino acids. V was shortened by 5 bases and J by 0 bases, with 16 bases between the two germline ends.

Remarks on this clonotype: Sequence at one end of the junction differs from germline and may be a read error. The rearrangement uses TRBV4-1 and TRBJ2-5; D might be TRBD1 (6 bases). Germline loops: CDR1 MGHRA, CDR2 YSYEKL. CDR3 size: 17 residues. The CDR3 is CASSSIFQGFGAEIQYF. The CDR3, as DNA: TGCGCCAGCAGCTCTATTTTCCAGGGGTTCGGAGCAGAGATCCAGTACTTC.